The clone carrying this TCR beta chain was seen only a few times. Antigen specificity is unknown. TCRdb processed the reads anew with MiXCR; each CDR3 protein has one entry. The data contain 450,000 to 550,000 distinct CDR3 sequences, 40% to 50% of them singletons. Unmatched junction bases numbered 7, after V lost 5 bases and J lost 2 bases. Germline assignment: CDR1 SEHNR and CDR2 FQNEAQ (reference sequence). There are 17 residues in the CDR3. The record originates from a study of T cell repertoires in cytomegalovirus infection. Study-level findings and limits: It was HLA-C-restricted CMV-specific TCR beta clonotypes that dominated the response ex vivo.

The specimen was cultured PBMCs, collected from culture after CMV antigen stimulation. The chain carries TRBV7-9 and TRBJ2-6, with 9 bases identical to TRBD1. This TCR was recovered from a human donor in good health (CMV status not recorded). Some clones in this sample may be carry-over from other donors' samples. This CDR3 is CASSNGTGLTGANVLTF. The CDR3 DNA is TGTGCCAGCAGCAATGGGACAGGGTTAACTGGGGCCAACGTCCTGACTTTC.